The clone carrying this T cell receptor beta chain was recorded at least ten times. The sample originates from a study of blood T cells in healthy people across ages. Per germline, CDR1 MNHEY and CDR2 SVGAGI. CDR3 length: 15 amino acids. Trimming took 6 bases from V and 5 from J, leaving 17 bases between them. Then a second PCR, running about 6 to 12 cycles, was carried out with a sample-barcoded 5' primer and a J-beta primer mix. A template-switch adaptor with 12 random nucleotides tagged each cDNA molecule. Individual samples furnished no less than 2.5 million CDR3-containing paired-end reads apiece. TCRdb processed the 5' RACE reads anew with MiXCR; each CDR3 protein has one entry. The data contain approximately 680,000 distinct CDR3 sequences, about 30% of them seen just once; the ten biggest clones take up 15%.

The J gene is TRBJ2-1, the V gene TRBV6-5; the D gene is possibly TRBD2 (6 bases). Sequenced: blood. This TCR came from a woman of 80 years or more in good health. The CDR3 loop is CASSPMGGLNNEQFF. The CDR3 coding sequence is TGTGCCAGCAGCCCAATGGGGGGACTCAACAATGAGCAGTTCTTC.